This T cell receptor (beta chain) comes out of a study of T cells in Graves' hyperthyroidism and ophthalmopathy. RNA transcripts gave rise to amplified TCR beta CDR3 regions. The TCR CDR3 was amplified in a first-round RT-PCR using the HTBI primer set. TCRdb redid the calling of the multiplex PCR reads with MiXCR, one entry per CDR3 protein. The sample lists over 700,000 distinct CDR3 sequences; 38% were seen once. V dropped 0 bases and J dropped 0 bases, with 24 bases sitting between them. In germline, CDR1 is DFQATT, CDR2 SNEGSKA (reference sequence). The CDR3 runs 19 residues. The rearrangement joins TRBV20-1 to TRBJ2-7; D is perhaps TRBD2 (6 bases). The sequencing input was blood. The sequence was collected from a young man with Graves' hyperthyroidism. In DNA, the CDR3 is TGCAGTGCTAGAGATCGGGGTGAGGCTATAGCGGTCCACTCCTACGAGCAGTACTTC. Protein sequence: CSARDRGEAIAVHSYEQYF.